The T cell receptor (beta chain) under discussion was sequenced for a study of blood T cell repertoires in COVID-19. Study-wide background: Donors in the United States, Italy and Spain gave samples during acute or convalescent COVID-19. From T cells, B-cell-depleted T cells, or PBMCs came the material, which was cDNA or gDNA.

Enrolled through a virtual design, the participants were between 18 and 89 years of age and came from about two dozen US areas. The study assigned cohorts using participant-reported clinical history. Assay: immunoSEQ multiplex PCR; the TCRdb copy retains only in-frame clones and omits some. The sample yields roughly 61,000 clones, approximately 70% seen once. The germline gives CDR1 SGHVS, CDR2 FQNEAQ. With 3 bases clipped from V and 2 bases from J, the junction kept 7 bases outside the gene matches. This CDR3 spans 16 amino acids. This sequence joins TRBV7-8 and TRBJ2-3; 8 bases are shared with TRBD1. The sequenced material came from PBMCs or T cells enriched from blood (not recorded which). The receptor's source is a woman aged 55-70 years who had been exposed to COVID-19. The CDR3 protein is CASSLAATGDTDTQYF. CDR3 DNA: TGTGCCAGCAGCTTGGCCGCGACAGGGGACACAGATACGCAGTATTTT.